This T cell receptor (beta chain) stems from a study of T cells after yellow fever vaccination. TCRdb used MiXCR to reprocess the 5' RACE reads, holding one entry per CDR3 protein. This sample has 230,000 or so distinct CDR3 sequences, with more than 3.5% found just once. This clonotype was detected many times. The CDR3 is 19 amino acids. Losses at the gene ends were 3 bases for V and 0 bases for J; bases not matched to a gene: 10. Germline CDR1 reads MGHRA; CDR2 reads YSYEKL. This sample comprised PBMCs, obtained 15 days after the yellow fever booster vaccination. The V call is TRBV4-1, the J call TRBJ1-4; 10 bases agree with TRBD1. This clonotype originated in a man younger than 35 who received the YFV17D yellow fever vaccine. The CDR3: CASSQLPGQGKTTNEKLFF. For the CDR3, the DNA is TGCGCCAGCAGCCAGCTCCCGGGACAGGGGAAGACAACTAATGAAAAACTGTTTTTT.